These 11 T cell receptor beta chains came from one sample sequenced in a study of lymphopenia after photon versus proton radiotherapy. Clones were sequenced by immunoSEQ multiplex PCR, and TCRdb holds only the in-frame ones, with some missing. Here the sample spans 50,000 to 70,000 clones, 87% being singletons. The source was peripheral blood, collected from a patient treated with proton-based radiotherapy. Receptors originate from an elderly man with esophageal cancer.

V usage is TRBV7-9 and J usage is TRBJ1-1, with 7 nucleotides matching TRBD1. The CDR3 totals 19 residues. Germline V lookup: CDR1 SEHNR, CDR2 FQNEAQ (reference sequence). Losses at the gene ends were 0 bases for V and 7 bases for J; bases not matched to a gene: 20. Here the CDR3 reads CASSLALAGHRGKGGEAFF. Written as DNA, the CDR3 is TGTGCCAGCAGCTTAGCGCTGGCAGGTCACAGGGGTAAGGGGGGTGAAGCTTTCTTT.

This clone has only a few counts. This chain links TRBV5-1 with TRBJ1-1, with a tentative D call TRBD1 (6 bases). CDR3 length: 13 amino acids. The V and J ends lost 5 bases and 6 bases respectively, with 14 bases between them. Germline V gene data show CDR1 as SGHRS and CDR2 as YFSETQ. CDR3: CASRFGGQSEAFF. In nucleotides, the CDR3 is TGCGCCAGCAGGTTCGGAGGACAGTCTGAAGCTTTCTTT.

This clone was observed once. This CDR3 reads CAEGGGYTF. The CDR3 nucleotides read TGTGCCGAGGGTGGGGGCTACACCTTC. V gene TRBV21-1 combines with J gene TRBJ1-2. TRBV21-1 is a listed pseudogene. The length of the CDR3 is 9 residues.

The chain is built from TRBV5-1 and TRBJ1-1; 9 bases align to TRBD1. Germline loops: CDR1 SGHRS, CDR2 YFSETQ. The CDR3 length is 15 residues. Trimming at V came to 5 bases and at J to 11 bases, leaving 16 bases not matched to a gene. CDR3 residues: CASSPGRQGDVTAFF. The CDR3 nucleotides read TGCGCCAGCAGTCCCGGGAGACAGGGGGACGTGACGGCTTTCTTT.

This chain links TRBV29-1 with TRBJ2-7; D gene unclear. Germline V lookup: CDR1 SQVTM, CDR2 ANQGSEA. With 7 bases removed from V and 5 bases from J, the gap between germline ends came to 15 bases. The CDR3 extends over 12 amino acids. The CDR3 coding sequence is TGCAGCGCTGGTTGGACGCCTGACGAGCAGTACTTC. Amino acids: CSAGWTPDEQYF.

The chain couples TRBV28 to TRBJ1-3; D not resolved. V lost 7 bases, J lost 3 bases, and 16 bases lay in between. From germline, CDR1 is MDHEN and CDR2 SYDVKM. This CDR3 is built from 15 residues. For the CDR3, the DNA is TGTGCCAGCATTATTTGGTTCTCGATTGGAAACACCATATATTTT. It specifies CASIIWFSIGNTIYF. The full variable domain, its missing parts supplied by reference TRBV28 and TRBJ1-3, is DVKVTQSSRYLVKRTGEKVFLECVQDMDHENMFWYRQDPGLGLRLIYFSYDVKMKEKGDIPEGYSVSREKKERFSLILESASTNQTSMYLCASIIWFSIGNTIYFGEGSWLTVV.

This clone has a handful of counts. The chain is built from TRBV6-6 and TRBJ1-2; D remains ambiguous. The length of the CDR3 is 11 residues. V lost 10 bases and J lost 6, with 12 bases in between. From germline, CDR1 is MNHNY and CDR2 SVGAGI (reference sequence). As DNA, the CDR3 is TGTGCCACCCGAGGGAAGGATGGCTACACCTTC. Translating it yields CATRGKDGYTF.

This clone was picked up a small number of times. This rearrangement joins TRBV7-8 to TRBJ2-7; weak D call: TRBD1 (5 bases). The germline V gene has CDR1 SGHVS and CDR2 FQNEAQ. The CDR3 sequence is 14 residues long. Trimming removed 7 bases at V and 0 bases at J, with 13 bases between. In nucleotides, the CDR3 is TGTGCCAGCAACCGACAGCCGAGCTCCTACGAGCAGTACTTC. This encodes CASNRQPSSYEQYF.

A note on this clone: The sample holds other DNA sequences that translate to the same CDR3. The gene calls are TRBV6-4 and TRBJ1-1; D perhaps matches TRBD1 (5 bases). Trimming took off 8 bases at V and 0 bases at J, with 10 bases between the two ends. This CDR3 region has 13 residues. The V gene's germline CDR1 is MRHNA and CDR2 SNTAGT. The CDR3 is CASRQSLNTEAFF. CDR3 in DNA: TGTGCCAGCCGACAGTCTCTGAACACTGAAGCTTTCTTT.

J is TRBJ2-1 and V is TRBV7-2; possible D gene TRBD2, 6 bases. CDR1 and CDR2 from the germline V gene are SGHTA and FQGNSA. Trimming stripped 3 bases from V and 9 bases from J, with 18 bases between. CDR3 size: 15 residues. The CDR3 DNA reads TGTGCCAGCAGCTTTCCCTCGACTAGTTTTCCTGAGCAGTTCTTC. It codes for CASSFPSTSFPEQFF.

The chain joins TRBV19 to TRBJ2-7; 8 nucleotides match TRBD1. V dropped 6 bases and J dropped 3; count of bases not matched to a gene: 7. Per germline, CDR1 LNHDA and CDR2 SQIVND (reference sequence). The CDR3 has 14 amino acids. The CDR3: CASSPGGSLYEQYF. The DNA of the CDR3 is TGTGCCAGTAGCCCAGGGGGCTCCCTCTACGAGCAGTACTTC. The whole variable domain, remainder taken from reference TRBV19 and TRBJ2-7, is DGGITQSPKYLFRKEGQNVTLSCEQNLNHDAMYWYRQDPGQGLRLIYYSQIVNDFQKGDIAEGYSVSREKKESFPLTVTSAQKNPTAFYLCASSPGGSLYEQYFGPGTRLTVT.